This record covers a single TCR beta chain. The data derive from a study of blood T cell repertoires in COVID-19. On the study more broadly: Researchers got acute and convalescent COVID-19 samples from the United States, Italy and Spain.

V shed 0 bases and J shed 1 base, with 9 bases lying between them. Germline CDR1 LGHNA, CDR2 YSLEER. This CDR3 comprises 15 residues. Original analysis: Reference gene primers were amplified, and this amplification served to estimate nucleated cell counts. Sequencing used immunoSEQ multiplex PCR; TCRdb keeps in-frame clones, though not all of them. V, J and clone size derive from that table, while D and trimming were established from the DNA sequence. Found here are roughly 150,000 clones, roughly 84% of them singletons; the top ten hold roughly 8.9%. The sample was peripheral blood. The receptor comes from a woman aged 50 to 60 with acute or convalescent COVID-19. This sequence joins TRBV4-3 and TRBJ1-1; D gene unclear. Here the CDR3 DNA reads TGCGCCAGCAGCCAAGACTTCGGGTGGAACACTGAAGCTTTCTTT. It encodes CASSQDFGWNTEAFF.